A selection of T cell receptor beta chains follows, all from one sample in a study of CD8+ T cells in alopecia areata. Method: immunoSEQ multiplex PCR; TCRdb's copy keeps in-frame clones and lacks some. The data hold more than 95,000 clones, with roughly two fifths observed a single time. Sequencing was performed on CD4+ T cells sorted from blood. These receptors were taken from a human donor with alopecia areata. The CDR3 runs from the conserved cysteine through the conserved F or W. The D gene is left open where the match is weak. Clone size is not always given. Where it is, it says once, few, many or a class for expanded clones.

abundance: few
d_gene: .
j_gene: TRBJ2-7
v_gene: TRBV15
CDR3nt: TGTGCCACCAGCAGAGATGCCCAATTGGGCGAGCAGTACTTC
CDR3aa: CATSRDAQLGEQYF

abundance: few
d_gene: .
j_gene: TRBJ2-7
v_gene: TRBV5-1
CDR3nt: TGCGCCAGCAGCTTGGCCTTCACACAGAAAACCTACGAGCAGTACTTC
CDR3aa: CASSLAFTQKTYEQYF

abundance: few
d_gene: .
j_gene: TRBJ2-4
v_gene: TRBV14
CDR3nt: TGTGCCAGCAGCCAAGAAACATCCCGCCTTCAGTACTTC
CDR3aa: CASSQETSRLQYF

abundance: medium-sized
d_gene: .
j_gene: TRBJ2-7
v_gene: TRBV4-1
CDR3nt: TGCGCCAGCAGCCAAGATGGGCCCTCCTACGAGCAGTACTTC
CDR3aa: CASSQDGPSYEQYF

abundance: .
d_gene: .
j_gene: TRBJ2-1
v_gene: TRBV2
CDR3nt: TGTGCCAGCAGTGAAGAGGCCGAGCAGTTCTTC
CDR3aa: CASSEEAEQFF

abundance: .
d_gene: .
j_gene: TRBJ2-3
v_gene: TRBV7-8
CDR3nt: TGTGCCAGCAGCCAAGATGGACTCGTCCGCACAGATACGCAGTATTTT
CDR3aa: CASSQDGLVRTDTQYF

abundance: .
d_gene: .
j_gene: TRBJ1-5
v_gene: TRBV5-4
CDR3nt: TGTGCCAGCAGCTTGGCGGGTGATCAGCCCCAGCATTTT
CDR3aa: CASSLAGDQPQHF

abundance: .
d_gene: .
j_gene: TRBJ1-5
v_gene: TRBV4-1
CDR3nt: TGCGCCAGCAGCCAAGACCGGTTCTTCAATCAGCCCCAGCATTTT
CDR3aa: CASSQDRFFNQPQHF

abundance: .
d_gene: TRBD1
j_gene: TRBJ2-5
v_gene: TRBV5-6
CDR3nt: TGTGCCAGCAGTAAAAACCTACAGGGGAAAGAGACCCAGTACTTC
CDR3aa: CASSKNLQGKETQYF

abundance: .
d_gene: .
j_gene: TRBJ2-2
v_gene: TRBV27
CDR3nt: TGTGCCAGCAGCCTAACGCGAACCGGGGAGCTGTTTTTT
CDR3aa: CASSLTRTGELFF

abundance: .
d_gene: TRBD2
j_gene: TRBJ2-1
v_gene: TRBV5-1
CDR3nt: TGCGCCAGCAGCTTCGGGACTAGCGGGAACGCCGGCCATGAGCAGTTCTTC
CDR3aa: CASSFGTSGNAGHEQFF

abundance: few
d_gene: .
j_gene: TRBJ1-2
v_gene: TRBV5-1
CDR3nt: TGCGCCAGCAGCTTGGACAGGGATGGCTACACCTTC
CDR3aa: CASSLDRDGYTF

abundance: .
d_gene: TRBD2
j_gene: TRBJ2-4
v_gene: TRBV5-6
CDR3nt: TGTGCCAGCAGCTGGGGACTAGCGGCGGACATTCAGTACTTC
CDR3aa: CASSWGLAADIQYF

abundance: .
d_gene: .
j_gene: TRBJ1-4
v_gene: TRBV29-1
CDR3nt: TGCAGCGTTGGCGAGTTCGAAAAACTGTTTTTT
CDR3aa: CSVGEFEKLFF

abundance: .
d_gene: TRBD2
j_gene: TRBJ2-1
v_gene: TRBV11-3
CDR3nt: TGTGCCAGCAGCCAATTAGCGGGGCCCTACAATGAGCAGTTCTTC
CDR3aa: CASSQLAGPYNEQFF

abundance: many
d_gene: .
j_gene: TRBJ2-5
v_gene: TRBV5-1
CDR3nt: TGCGCCAGCAGCCGAAATACAGGGTCCCAGGAGACCCAGTACTTC
CDR3aa: CASSRNTGSQETQYF

abundance: few
d_gene: TRBD1
j_gene: TRBJ1-2
v_gene: TRBV2
CDR3nt: TGTGCCAGCACCTCCGACAGGGGTTATGGCTACACCTTC
CDR3aa: CASTSDRGYGYTF

abundance: .
d_gene: .
j_gene: TRBJ1-2
v_gene: TRBV5-1
CDR3nt: TGCGCCAGTAGCGATCAGGTGAACTATGGCTACACCTTC
CDR3aa: CASSDQVNYGYTF

abundance: .
d_gene: .
j_gene: TRBJ2-1
v_gene: TRBV27
CDR3nt: TGTGCCAGCAGTTTATCGAGGAGGGATGAGCAGTTCTTC
CDR3aa: CASSLSRRDEQFF